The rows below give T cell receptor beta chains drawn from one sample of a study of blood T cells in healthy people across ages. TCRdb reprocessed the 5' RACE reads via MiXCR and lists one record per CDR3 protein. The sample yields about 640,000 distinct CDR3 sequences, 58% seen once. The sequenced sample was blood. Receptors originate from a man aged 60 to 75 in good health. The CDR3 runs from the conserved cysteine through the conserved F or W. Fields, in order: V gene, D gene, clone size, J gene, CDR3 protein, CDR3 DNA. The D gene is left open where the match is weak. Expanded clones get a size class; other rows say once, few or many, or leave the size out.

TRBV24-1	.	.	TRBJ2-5	CATSDPTGPQETQYF	TGTGCCACCAGTGATCCAACAGGTCCTCAGGAGACCCAGTACTTC
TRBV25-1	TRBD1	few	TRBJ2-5	CASSKRQGLRSQETQYF	TGTGCCAGCAGCAAGAGACAGGGTCTGCGGTCCCAAGAGACCCAGTACTTC
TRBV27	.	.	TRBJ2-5	CASSPVAGGTQYF	TGTGCCAGCAGTCCCGTAGCTGGGGGGACCCAGTACTTC
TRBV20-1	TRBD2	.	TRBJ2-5	CSAHASGGQQETQYF	TGCAGTGCTCACGCTAGCGGGGGCCAGCAAGAGACCCAGTACTTC
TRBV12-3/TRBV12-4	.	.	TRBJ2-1	CASSFQQGKAGEQFF	TGTGCCAGCAGTTTCCAACAGGGTAAAGCTGGCGAGCAGTTCTTC
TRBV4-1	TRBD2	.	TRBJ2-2	CASSQELIARGGGINTGELFF	TGCGCCAGCAGCCAAGAACTAATCGCTCGGGGCGGGGGGATCAACACCGGGGAGCTGTTTTTT
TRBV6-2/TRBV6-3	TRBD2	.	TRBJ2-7	CATSPGRVYEQYF	TGTGCCACCAGTCCAGGGAGGGTTTACGAGCAGTACTTC
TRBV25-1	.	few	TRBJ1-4	CASSDPSEKLFF	TGTGCCAGCAGTGATCCAAGCGAAAAACTGTTTTTT
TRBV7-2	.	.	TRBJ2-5	CASSLVDSRETQYF	TGTGCCAGCAGCTTAGTAGACAGTCGAGAGACCCAGTACTTC
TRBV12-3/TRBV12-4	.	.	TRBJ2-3	CASRTLRGGTQYF	TGTGCCAGCCGGACCCTCCGAGGGGGTACGCAGTATTTT
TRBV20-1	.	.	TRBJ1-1	CSARDLQGSGTEAFF	TGCAGTGCTAGAGATCTTCAGGGGTCGGGCACTGAAGCTTTCTTT
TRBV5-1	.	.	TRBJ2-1	CASSLGAGAYNEQFF	TGTGCCAGCAGTTTGGGGGCGGGGGCCTACAATGAGCAGTTCTTC
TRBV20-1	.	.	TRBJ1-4	CSARDRGGWKLFF	TGCAGTGCTAGAGATAGGGGGGGCTGGAAACTGTTTTTT
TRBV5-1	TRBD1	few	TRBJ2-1	CASSIQGANEQFF	TGCGCCAGCAGCATCCAGGGGGCGAATGAGCAGTTCTTC
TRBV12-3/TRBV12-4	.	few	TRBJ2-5	CASSFGWGEQYF	TGTGCCAGCAGTTTTGGTTGGGGTGAGCAGTACTTC
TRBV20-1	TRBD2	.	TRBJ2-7	CSARLAGGAYEQYF	TGCAGTGCTAGACTAGCGGGGGGGGCCTACGAGCAGTACTTC
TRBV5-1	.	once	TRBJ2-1	CASIPVGSYNEQFF	TGCGCCAGCATACCTGTGGGGAGTTACAATGAGCAGTTCTTC
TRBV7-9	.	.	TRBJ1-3	CASSLSNGGSSGNTIYF	TGTGCCAGCAGCTTAAGTAACGGCGGAAGTTCTGGAAACACCATATATTTT
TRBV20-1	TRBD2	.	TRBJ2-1	CSARELAAFCNEQFF	TGCAGTGCTAGAGAACTAGCGGCCTTTTGCAATGAGCAGTTCTTC
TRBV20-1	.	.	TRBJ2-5	CSGDRGTYNEQYF	TGCAGTGGGGATCGGGGGACCTACAATGAGCAGTACTTC
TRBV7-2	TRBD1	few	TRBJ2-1	CASSRASGTAYNEQFF	TGTGCCAGCAGCCGAGCCTCCGGGACAGCCTACAATGAGCAGTTCTTC
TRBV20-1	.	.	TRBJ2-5	CSAPVPRGGETQYF	TGCAGTGCTCCCGTTCCCAGGGGGGGGGAGACCCAGTACTTC
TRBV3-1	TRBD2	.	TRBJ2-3	CASSHTTSGDTQYF	TGTGCCAGCAGCCATACGACTAGCGGGGATACGCAGTATTTT
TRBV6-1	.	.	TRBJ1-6	CASRKFRDGIPSFGNSPLHF	TGTGCCAGCAGGAAATTCAGAGACGGGATTCCTTCCTTCGGTAATTCACCCCTCCACTTT
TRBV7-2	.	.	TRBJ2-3	CASSATPWSQYF	TGTGCCAGCAGCGCGACGCCCTGGTCGCAGTATTTT
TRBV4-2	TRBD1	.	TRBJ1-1	CASSHGSGGLDTEAFF	TGTGCCAGCAGCCATGGGTCAGGGGGCTTGGACACTGAAGCTTTCTTT
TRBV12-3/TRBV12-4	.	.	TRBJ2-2	CASSSIRAGELFF	TGTGCCAGCAGTTCGATCAGGGCCGGGGAGCTGTTTTTT
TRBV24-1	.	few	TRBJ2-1	CATSDHDTRGSYNEQFF	TGTGCCACCAGTGACCACGACACGAGGGGCTCCTACAATGAGCAGTTCTTC
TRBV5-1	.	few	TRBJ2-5	CASSLQGGVETQYF	TGCGCCAGCAGCCTACAGGGAGGTGTGGAGACCCAGTACTTC
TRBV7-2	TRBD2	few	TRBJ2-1	CASSSYSGGSYNEQFF	TGTGCCAGCAGCTCCTATAGCGGGGGCTCCTACAATGAGCAGTTCTTC
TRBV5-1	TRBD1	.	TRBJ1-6	CASRGTVNSPLHF	TGCGCCAGCAGGGGGACAGTTAATTCACCCCTCCACTTT
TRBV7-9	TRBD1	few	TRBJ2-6	CASSLGTGVFSGANVLTF	TGTGCCAGCAGCTTGGGGACAGGGGTATTCTCTGGGGCCAACGTCCTGACTTTC
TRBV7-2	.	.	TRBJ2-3	CAYGRGPTDTQYF	TGTGCCTATGGCCGGGGCCCCACAGATACGCAGTATTTT
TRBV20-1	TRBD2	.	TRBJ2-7	CSATTSGGARFRNEQYF	TGCAGTGCTACCACTAGCGGGGGGGCCAGGTTTAGGAATGAGCAGTACTTC
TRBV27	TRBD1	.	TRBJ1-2	CASSLSPGTGIDYGYTF	TGTGCCAGCAGTTTATCCCCCGGGACAGGGATCGACTATGGCTACACCTTC
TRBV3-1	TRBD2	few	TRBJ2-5	CASSQDLLAGAQETQYF	TGTGCCAGCAGCCAAGACCTTCTAGCGGGGGCGCAAGAGACCCAGTACTTC
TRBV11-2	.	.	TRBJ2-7	CASSPNAGSSEQYF	TGCGCCAGCAGCCCTAATGCGGGATCTAGCGAGCAGTATTTC
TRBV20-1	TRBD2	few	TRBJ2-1	CSAETGTSGVGEQFF	TGCAGTGCTGAGACCGGGACTAGCGGGGTGGGTGAGCAGTTCTTC
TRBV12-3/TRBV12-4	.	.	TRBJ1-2	CASSLSQLYGYTF	TGTGCCAGCAGTTTATCCCAGCTGTATGGCTACACCTTC
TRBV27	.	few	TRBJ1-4	CASSLRGMAGDNEKLFF	TGTGCCAGCAGTTTACGCGGGATGGCAGGGGATAATGAAAAACTGTTTTTT
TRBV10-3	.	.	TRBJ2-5	CATTDAGETQYF	TGTGCCACCACGGACGCGGGAGAGACCCAGTACTTC
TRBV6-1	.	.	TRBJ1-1	CASSPEGNTEAFF	TGTGCTAGCAGCCCCGAGGGGAACACTGAAGCTTTCTTT
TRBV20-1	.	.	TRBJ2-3	CSANRALLRADTQYF	TGCAGTGCTAATCGGGCACTCTTGCGGGCAGATACGCAGTATTTT
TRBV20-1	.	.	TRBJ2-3	CSAPGAGGSTDTQYF	TGCAGTGCTCCGGGGGCAGGGGGGAGCACAGATACGCAGTATTTT